This TCR beta chain was observed in a study of a mutant IDH1 vaccine in newly diagnosed glioma. At the level of the study: Patients in the study were vaccinated eight times, receiving shots in weeks 1, 3, 5, 7, 11, 15, 19 and 23. Before enrollment, the patients had been treated with radiotherapy alone, temozolomide alone, or both together. Most of them had received both.

As for time point: week 5, during vaccination. In every dose of vaccine, 300 ug of mutant IDH1 20-mer peptide was given alongside topical imiquimod. Donors had new WHO grade 3 or 4 IDH1-mutant, ATRX-lost astrocytomas. The assay was immunoSEQ multiplex PCR, and TCRdb's table has in-frame clones only and misses some. The sample yields tens of thousands of clones, around 90% seen once. In regard to this clone: Its antigen is not known.

The sample in question was PBMCs, obtained from a glioma patient whose treatment included an IDH1 peptide vaccine. The TCR originated in a woman aged 50 to 60 with glioma.

The CDR3 region is CASSAGVSNQPQHF. The DNA for the CDR3 is TGTGCCAGCAGTGCGGGAGTTAGCAATCAGCCCCAGCATTTT. The rearrangement uses TRBV2 and TRBJ1-5, with D unclear. The V gene lost 4 bases and the J gene lost 0 bases, with 7 bases spanning the gap. Germline CDR1 and CDR2: SNHLY and FYNNEI. The CDR3 extends over 14 amino acids.